Listed here are 15 T cell receptor beta chains from one sample, sequenced in a study of T cell repertoires in cytomegalovirus infection. MiXCR, run by TCRdb on the reads, gives a single entry per CDR3 protein. Of fewer than 250,000 distinct CDR3 sequences detected, under 25% appear once; the ten largest clones hold roughly 18%. Source material: CD8+ T cells from PBMCs. Source of these receptors: a human donor in good health (CMV status not recorded). Some clones in this sample may be carry-over from other donors' samples.

The chain uses TRBV20-1 and TRBJ2-7, with 9 bases aligning to TRBD2. From germline, CDR1 is DFQATT and CDR2 SNEGSKA (reference sequence). V was pared by 0 bases and J by 2 bases, with 8 bases of the junction left unmatched. CDR3 length: 16 amino acids. CDR3 sequence (DNA): TGCAGTGCTAGAGATGTAAAGCGGGGGGACCCCTACGAGCAGTACTTC. It codes for CSARDVKRGDPYEQYF.

The rearrangement uses TRBV29-1 and TRBJ2-1; D ambiguous. V dropped 7 bases and J dropped 7 bases, with 14 bases sitting between them. The CDR3 runs to 12 residues. Germline loops: CDR1 SQVTM, CDR2 ANQGSEA. CDR3 region: CSALLYLNEQFF. CDR3 coding DNA: TGCAGCGCCCTTTTGTATTTGAATGAGCAGTTCTTC.

The chain combines TRBV12-3 or TRBV12-4 with TRBJ2-3; no clear D. V gave up 3 bases and J gave up 0 bases, with 10 bases separating them. The CDR3 runs 15 residues. CDR3 DNA: TGTGCCAGCAGTTTGTTACCCTCTAGCACAGATACGCAGTATTTT. Its translation is CASSLLPSSTDTQYF.

This clonotype was found once. A much larger clonotype is one base distant, so this may be a read error. V gene TRBV28 combines with J gene TRBJ2-5, with TRBD1 as a possible D gene (6 bases). The CDR3 sequence is 13 residues long. CDR1 and CDR2 from the germline V gene are MDHEN and SYDVKM. The CDR3 spells CASSFPGVETLYF. CDR3 sequence (DNA): TGTGCCAGCAGTTTCCCAGGGGTCGAGACCCTGTACTTC.

Notes on this clonotype: Just one base apart from a much larger clone, this may be a read error. The chain has TRBV7-8 and TRBJ1-3, with TRBD1 as a possible D gene (5 bases). The CDR3 runs to 16 residues. Germline CDR1 and CDR2: SGHVS and FQNEAQ. V lost 4 bases to trimming and J lost 2 bases, with 15 bases between them. CDR3 bases: TGTGCCAGCAGCTCACTGGACATCGATACTGGAAACACCATATATTTT. It is translated as CASSSLDIDTGNTIYF.

This clonotype was recorded a few times. This chain links TRBV29-1 with TRBJ2-1; 11 bases are a match to TRBD2. The CDR3 has 15 residues. The ends lost 0 bases at V and 8 bases at J; junction bases unmatched: 6. The germline CDR1 and CDR2 sequences are SQVTM and ANQGSEA. CDR3 residues: CSVEDSGGARYEQFF. CDR3 DNA sequence: TGCAGCGTTGAAGATAGCGGGGGGGCCCGATATGAGCAGTTCTTC.

The chain combines TRBV28 with TRBJ1-2; D is unresolved. V was clipped by 7 bases and J by 2 bases, with 14 bases between them. This CDR3 has 14 residues. CDR1 is MDHEN and CDR2 is SYDVKM in the germline V gene. For the CDR3, the DNA is TGTGCCAGCATCCTTCGTAAGGGAAACTATGGCTACACCTTC. Its translation: CASILRKGNYGYTF.

The sample holds one count of this clonotype. At one boundary the junction diverges from the germline segment, which might be a read error. V gene TRBV2 combines with J gene TRBJ2-7, with D tentatively TRBD1 (6 bases). Per the germline V gene, CDR1 is SNHLY and CDR2 is FYNNEI. There are 15 residues in the CDR3. The CDR3 here is CASGRNRDTSYEPYF. CDR3 nucleotide sequence: TGTGCCAGCGGGCGGAACCGGGACACTTCCTACGAGCCGTACTTC. Full variable domain (missing parts from reference TRBV2 and TRBJ2-7): EPEVTQTPSHQVTQMGQEVILRCVPISNHLYFYWYRQILGQKVEFLVSFYNNEISEKSEIFDDQFSVERPDGSNFTLKIRSTKLEDSAMYFCASGRNRDTSYEPYFGPGTRLTVT.

The chain combines TRBV11-3 with TRBJ2-3, with unresolved D. CDR3 length equals 18 residues. V was cut by 1 base and J by 2 bases, with 19 bases left in between. Germline CDR1 SGHNT, CDR2 YENEEA. CDR3 protein: CASSLVRLPGVDTDTQYF. CDR3 nucleotides: TGTGCCAGCAGCTTAGTACGTCTCCCCGGCGTTGACACAGATACGCAGTATTTT.

This clonotype was counted ten times or more. The chain joins TRBV18 to TRBJ2-2, with 11 bases matching TRBD2. Germline CDR1 is KGHSH and CDR2 is LQKENI. This CDR3 is built from 16 residues. V lost 8 bases, J lost 2 bases, and 7 bases stayed unmatched. The CDR3 loop reads CASSLLAGANTGELFF. The CDR3 bases are TGTGCCAGCAGCCTACTAGCGGGGGCCAACACCGGGGAGCTGTTTTTT.

This clonotype was seen only a few times. The CDR3 sequence: CASSPGTSTAGELFF. In nucleotides, the CDR3 is TGTGCCAGCAGCCCGGGGACTAGTACCGCCGGGGAGCTGTTTTTT. The chain recombines TRBV5-4 with TRBJ2-2; 8 bases match TRBD2. Germline values: CDR1 SGHNT, CDR2 YYREEE (reference sequence). The CDR3 loop spans 15 amino acids. With V trimmed by 4 bases and J by 6 bases, 8 bases remained unmatched.

This rearrangement joins TRBV7-6 to TRBJ2-7, with D possibly matching TRBD1 (6 bases). The V end lost 4 bases, the J end lost 3 bases, and 16 bases lay between the germline ends. Germline assignment: CDR1 SGHVS and CDR2 FNYEAQ. There are 15 residues in the CDR3. The CDR3 here is CASSSTQGPLYEQYF. The CDR3 coding sequence is TGTGCCAGCAGCTCCACACAGGGACCCCTCTACGAGCAGTACTTC.

On this clonotype: A read error is possible here, since a much larger clone lies one base away. The rearrangement uses TRBV12-3 or TRBV12-4 and TRBJ2-1, with D perhaps TRBD1 (5 bases). The CDR3 sequence is 13 residues long. The CDR3 here is CASSFGEGDERFF. CDR3 coding DNA: TGTGCCAGCAGCTTTGGGGAAGGGGATGAGCGGTTCTTC.

This clonotype was picked up many times. This rearrangement joins TRBV6-1 to TRBJ1-1; no clear D gene. This CDR3 comprises 16 residues. Germline V gene data show CDR1 as MNHNS and CDR2 as SASEGT. With 7 bases removed from V and 0 bases from J, the gap between germline ends came to 18 bases. This CDR3 reads CASTTTRVQLNTEAFF. In DNA form, the CDR3 reads TGTGCCAGCACCACAACCCGGGTACAGTTGAACACTGAAGCTTTCTTT.

This chain uses TRBV2 with TRBJ2-1; the D is unclear. The CDR3 is 12 amino acids. From germline, CDR1 is SNHLY and CDR2 FYNNEI. V lost 8 bases and J 0 bases, leaving 5 bases between the germline ends. The CDR3 DNA reads as TGTGCCAGCTACAGCTCCTACAATGAGCAGTTCTTC. It specifies CASYSSYNEQFF.